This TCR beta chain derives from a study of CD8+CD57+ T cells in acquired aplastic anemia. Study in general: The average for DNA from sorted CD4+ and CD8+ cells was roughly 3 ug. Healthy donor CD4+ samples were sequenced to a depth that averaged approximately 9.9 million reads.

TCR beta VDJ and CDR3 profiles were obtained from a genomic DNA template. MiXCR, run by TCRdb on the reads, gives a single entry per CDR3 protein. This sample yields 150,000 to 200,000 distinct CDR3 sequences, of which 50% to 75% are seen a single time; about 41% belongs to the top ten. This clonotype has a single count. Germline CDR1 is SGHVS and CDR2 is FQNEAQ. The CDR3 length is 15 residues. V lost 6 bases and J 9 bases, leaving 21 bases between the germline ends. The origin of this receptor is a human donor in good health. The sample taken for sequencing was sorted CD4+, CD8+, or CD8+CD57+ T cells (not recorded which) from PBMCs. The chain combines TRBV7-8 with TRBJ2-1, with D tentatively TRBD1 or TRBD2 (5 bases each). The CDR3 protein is CASRYGALGGSEQFF. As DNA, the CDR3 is TGTGCCAGCAGGTACGGGGCCTTAGGAGGCAGTGAGCAGTTCTTC.